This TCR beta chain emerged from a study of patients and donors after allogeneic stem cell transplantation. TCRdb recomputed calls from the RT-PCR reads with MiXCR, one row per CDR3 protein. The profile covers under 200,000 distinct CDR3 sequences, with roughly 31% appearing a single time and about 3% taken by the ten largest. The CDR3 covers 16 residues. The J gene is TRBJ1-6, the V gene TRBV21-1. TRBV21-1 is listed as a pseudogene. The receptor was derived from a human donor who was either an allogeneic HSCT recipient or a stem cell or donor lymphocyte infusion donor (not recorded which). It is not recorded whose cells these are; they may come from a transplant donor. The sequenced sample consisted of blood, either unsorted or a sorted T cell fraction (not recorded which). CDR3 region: CASSKGDRVLRLPLHF. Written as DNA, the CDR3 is TGTGCCAGCAGCAAAGGTGACCGGGTCCTCCGCCTACCCCTCCACTTT.